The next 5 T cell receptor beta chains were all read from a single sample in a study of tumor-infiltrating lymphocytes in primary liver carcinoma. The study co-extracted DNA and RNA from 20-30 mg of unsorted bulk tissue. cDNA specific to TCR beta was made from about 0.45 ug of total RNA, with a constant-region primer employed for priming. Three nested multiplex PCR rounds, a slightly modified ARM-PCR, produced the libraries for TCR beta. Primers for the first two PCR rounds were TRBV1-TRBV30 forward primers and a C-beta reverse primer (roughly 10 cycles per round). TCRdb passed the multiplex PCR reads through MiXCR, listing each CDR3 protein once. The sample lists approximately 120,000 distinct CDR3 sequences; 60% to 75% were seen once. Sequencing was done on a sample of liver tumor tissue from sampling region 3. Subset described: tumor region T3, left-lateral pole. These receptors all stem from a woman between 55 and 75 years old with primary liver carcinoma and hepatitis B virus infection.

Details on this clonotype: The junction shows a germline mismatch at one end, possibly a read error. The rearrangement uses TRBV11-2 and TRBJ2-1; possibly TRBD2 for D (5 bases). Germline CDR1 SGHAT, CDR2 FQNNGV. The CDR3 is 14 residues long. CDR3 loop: CVSSSDSRYREQSF. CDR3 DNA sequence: TGTGTCAGCAGTTCGGACTCGAGGTATAGGGAGCAGTCCTTC. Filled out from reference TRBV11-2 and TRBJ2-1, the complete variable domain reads EAGVAQSPRYKIIEKRQSVAFWCNPISGHATLYWYQQILGQGPKLLIQFQNNGVVDDSQLPKDRFSAERLKGVDSTLKIQPAKLEDSAVYLCVSSSDSRYREQSFGPGTRLTVL.

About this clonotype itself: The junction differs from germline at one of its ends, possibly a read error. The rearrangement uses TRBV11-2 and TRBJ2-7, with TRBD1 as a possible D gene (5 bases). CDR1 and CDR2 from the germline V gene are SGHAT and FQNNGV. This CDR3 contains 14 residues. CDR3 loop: CTSSLRRWGYEQYF. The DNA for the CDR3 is TGTACCAGCAGCCTAAGGAGATGGGGCTATGAGCAGTACTTC. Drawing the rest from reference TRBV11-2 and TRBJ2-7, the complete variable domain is EAGVAQSPRYKIIEKRQSVAFWCNPISGHATLYWYQQILGQGPKLLIQFQNNGVVDDSQLPKDRFSAERLKGVDSTLKIQPAKLEDSAVYLCTSSLRRWGYEQYFGPGTRLTVT.

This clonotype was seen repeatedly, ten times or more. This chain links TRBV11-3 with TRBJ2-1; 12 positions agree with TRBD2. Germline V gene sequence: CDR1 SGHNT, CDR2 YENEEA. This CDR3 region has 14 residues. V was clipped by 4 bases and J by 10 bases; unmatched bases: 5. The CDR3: CASSSSGRAAEQFF. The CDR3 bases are TGTGCCAGCAGCTCTAGCGGGAGGGCCGCGGAGCAGTTCTTC.

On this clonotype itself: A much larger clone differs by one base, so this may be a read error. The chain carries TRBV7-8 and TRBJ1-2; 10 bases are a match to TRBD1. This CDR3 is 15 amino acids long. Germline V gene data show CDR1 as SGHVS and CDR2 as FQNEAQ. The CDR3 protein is CASSLTGGSAYGCTF. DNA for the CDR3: TGTGCCAGCAGCTTGACAGGGGGCTCTGCCTATGGCTGCACCTTC.

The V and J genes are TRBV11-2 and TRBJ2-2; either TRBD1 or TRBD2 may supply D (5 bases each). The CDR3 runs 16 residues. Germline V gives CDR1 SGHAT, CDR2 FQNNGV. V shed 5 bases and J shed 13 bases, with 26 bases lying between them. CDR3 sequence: CASSAGHSLNSGGLFF. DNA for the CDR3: TGTGCCAGCAGCGCAGGACACTCCTTGAACAGCGGAGGGCTGTTTTTT.